These T cell receptor beta chains were read from a single sample in a study of T-cell reconstitution after alpha-beta-depleted transplantation in children. Each CDR3 protein gets one entry after TCRdb re-called the PCR reads with MiXCR. Of about 200,000 distinct CDR3 sequences in the sample, around 7% were seen once. Sequenced material: PBMCs, taken before TCRalphabeta/CD19-depleted stem cell transplant. These receptors all come from a boy younger than 10 with acute lymphoblastic leukemia, due to receive a stem cell transplant. Each CDR3 is given with its conserved first and last residue. Fields, in order: V gene, D gene, clone size, J gene, CDR3 DNA, CDR3 protein. D genes are given only for firm matches. The listing skips clone size in some rows; elsewhere it reads once, few, many or a size class.

>TRBV2|TRBD1|many|TRBJ2-3
TGTGCCAGCAGTCCCGGGACAGGGTGGACAGATACGCAGTATTTT
CASSPGTGWTDTQYF
>TRBV20-1|TRBD1|many|TRBJ2-1
TGCAGTGCCCCCGGGACAGGGTACAATGAGCAGTTCTTC
CSAPGTGYNEQFF
>TRBV9|.|.|TRBJ2-3
TGTGCCAGCAGCGTAGTCGGGGGACGCACAGATACGCAGTATTTT
CASSVVGGRTDTQYF
>TRBV3-1|TRBD1|many|TRBJ1-3
TGTGCCAGCAGCCAAGATGCAGACAGGGTAAACACCATATATTTT
CASSQDADRVNTIYF
>TRBV20-1|TRBD1|few|TRBJ1-2
TGCAGTGCTAGAGACAGGGGGCTGTATGGCTACACCTTC
CSARDRGLYGYTF
>TRBV7-2|.|few|TRBJ2-3
TGTGCCAGCAGCTTACTCGAAGATACGCAGTATTTT
CASSLLEDTQYF
>TRBV5-5|TRBD2|many|TRBJ2-3
TGTGCCAGCAGCTACCCCCGGGGGGATAGCACAGATACGCAGTATTTT
CASSYPRGDSTDTQYF
>TRBV7-9|.|many|TRBJ2-7
TGTGCCAGCAGCTCTTTACTTAAAGTAAGGGACCCGCAGTACTTC
CASSSLLKVRDPQYF
>TRBV28|TRBD2|.|TRBJ2-1
TGTGCCAGCAGTATAGGACTAGCCTCCGATGGGCAGTTCTTC
CASSIGLASDGQFF
>TRBV15|TRBD2|.|TRBJ2-3
TGTGCCACCAGCAAGACTAGCGGGCGGGATACGCAGTATTTT
CATSKTSGRDTQYF